The clone carrying this T cell receptor (beta chain) was seen at least ten times. Patients with uncontrolled infections, other autoimmune diseases, pregnancy or lactation were excluded. The sample, blood from the first hyperthyroidism diagnosis, precedes any ophthalmopathy symptoms. The source of the PBMCs was 8.5 to 10 ml of fresh peripheral blood. These data belong to a study of T cells in Graves' hyperthyroidism and ophthalmopathy. RNA transcripts provided the source from which TCR beta CDR3 regions were amplified. Carried out on the TCR CDR3, a first-round RT-PCR used the HTBI primer set. In TCRdb, the multiplex PCR reads were re-called with MiXCR into one record per CDR3 protein. The sample has 370,000 or so distinct CDR3 sequences, more than 15% seen once. This receptor was identified in a woman aged 18-30 years with Graves' hyperthyroidism that later progressed to Graves' ophthalmopathy. The specimen sequenced was blood.

CDR3 bases: TGTGCCAGCAGCCAAATGTGGACAGGGGCGAATAATTCACCCCTCCACTTT. Its protein is CASSQMWTGANNSPLHF. The chain employs TRBV7-9 and TRBJ1-6, with 9 bases aligning to TRBD1. The CDR3 totals 17 residues. V lost 5 bases and J lost 5; bases outside the gene matches: 10. Looked up from germline, CDR1 is SEHNR and CDR2 is FQNEAQ (reference sequence).